These 19 T cell receptor beta chains came from one sample sequenced in a study of identical twins. TCRdb redid the calling of the 5' RACE reads with MiXCR, one entry per CDR3 protein. The sample has under 1 million distinct CDR3 sequences; around an eighth are singletons. The data were also submitted as part of a second study, on yellow fever vaccine responses in identical twins.

The sequenced sample was PBMCs. Receptor source: a woman aged 18-30 years in good health.

This clonotype has only a few counts. The chain carries TRBV20-1 and TRBJ2-1; no firm D call. Germline CDR1 and CDR2: DFQATT and SNEGSKA (reference sequence). This CDR3 spans 13 amino acids. V shed 1 base and J shed 9 bases, with 13 bases lying between them. DNA of the CDR3: TGCAGTGCTAGAGGACCCCCTGGCACTGAGCAGTTCTTC. Protein product: CSARGPPGTEQFF.

This clonotype was seen a few times. The chain has TRBV7-9 and TRBJ1-5; TRBD1 might be the D (5 bases). The CDR3 covers 15 residues. Germline V gives CDR1 SEHNR, CDR2 FQNEAQ (reference sequence). V lost 4 bases and J lost 0, with 10 bases in between. CDR3: CASSYGHLSNQPQHF. CDR3 in DNA: TGTGCCAGCAGCTACGGACACCTTAGCAATCAGCCCCAGCATTTT.

The gene calls are TRBV11-3 and TRBJ2-3; 12 bases are a match to TRBD2. Germline lookup yields CDR1 SGHNT and CDR2 YENEEA. The CDR3 spans 17 residues. Trimming at V came to 3 bases and at J to 3 bases, leaving 7 bases not matched to a gene. DNA for the CDR3: TGTGCCAGCAGCTTCTACCGGACTAGCGGGAAAACAGATACGCAGTATTTT. Translated: CASSFYRTSGKTDTQYF.

The chain combines TRBV11-2 with TRBJ2-3; D gene uncertain. Trimming removed 3 bases at V and 7 bases at J, with 8 bases between. The CDR3 is 12 amino acids. Per the germline V gene, CDR1 is SGHAT and CDR2 is FQNNGV. The CDR3 DNA reads as TGTGCCAGCAGCTTCGGTTGGAATACGCAGTATTTT. It encodes CASSFGWNTQYF.

This clonotype showed up just once. The chain uses TRBV15 and TRBJ2-1, with 11 bases fitting TRBD2. The CDR3 loop spans 19 amino acids. V shed 4 bases, J shed 2 bases, and the junction held 13 bases outside the gene matches. Germline CDR1 LNHNV, CDR2 YYDKDF (reference sequence). CDR3 bases: TGTGCCACCAGCATGATATGGGTAGCGGGAGGGCCACCCTACAATGAGCAGTTCTTC. It encodes CATSMIWVAGGPPYNEQFF.

The chain uses TRBV20-1 and TRBJ2-1; 7 positions agree with TRBD2. Germline lookup yields CDR1 DFQATT and CDR2 SNEGSKA (reference sequence). This CDR3 is built from 15 residues. The trim removed 5 bases at V and 8 bases at J, leaving 15 bases unmatched. In nucleotides, the CDR3 is TGCAGTGCTCTTTTGGTGGGCGGGAGTGGGGATGAGCAGTTCTTC. Translating gives CSALLVGGSGDEQFF.

This clonotype was found a few times. The chain links TRBV6-1 to TRBJ2-7; 13 bases align to TRBD2. Per the germline V gene, CDR1 is MNHNS and CDR2 is SASEGT. The CDR3 totals 15 residues. J gave up 3 bases and V 6 bases, and 5 bases lay outside the gene matches. This CDR3 is CASSRLAGGYYEQYV. The CDR3 DNA reads TGTGCCAGCAGCCGACTAGCGGGGGGATACTACGAGCAGTACGTC.

V gene TRBV19 combines with J gene TRBJ2-2, with D tentatively TRBD2 (5 bases). This CDR3 spans 15 amino acids. Germline values: CDR1 LNHDA, CDR2 SQIVND (reference sequence). V lost 5 bases and J 7 bases, leaving 17 bases between the germline ends. CDR3 nucleotide sequence: TGTGCCAGTAGTGGGAGACCTTTCTCTATCGGGGAGCTGTTTTTT. It is translated as CASSGRPFSIGELFF.

The chain links TRBV20-1 to TRBJ2-4; 7 bases map to TRBD2. The ends lost 5 bases at V and 5 bases at J; junction bases unmatched: 6. This CDR3 region has 13 residues. Germline lookup yields CDR1 DFQATT and CDR2 SNEGSKA (reference sequence). The CDR3 region has the DNA TGCAGTGCTCGTATAGCGGGCCAAAACATTCAGTACTTC. Residues: CSARIAGQNIQYF.

The genes are TRBV27 and TRBJ2-3, with unresolved D. This CDR3 comprises 12 residues. Germline V gene data show CDR1 as MNHEY and CDR2 as SMNVEV (reference sequence). Trimming cost V 5 bases and J 6 bases, with 9 bases left between them. The DNA for the CDR3 is TGTGCCAGCAGTCTGAACGGGGATACGCAGTATTTT. This sequence encodes CASSLNGDTQYF.

The chain combines TRBV29-1 with TRBJ2-1, with no clear D. This CDR3 spans 12 amino acids. The V and J ends lost 4 bases and 9 bases respectively, with 13 bases between them. Germline lookup yields CDR1 SQVTM and CDR2 ANQGSEA. This chain's CDR3 is CSVGPHGGEQFF. The CDR3 DNA sequence: TGCAGCGTTGGTCCCCATGGTGGTGAGCAGTTCTTC.

This clonotype turned up a few times. The chain employs TRBV24-1 and TRBJ2-1, with 12 positions matching TRBD2. V dropped 3 bases and J dropped 9; count of bases not matched to a gene: 14. This CDR3 comprises 18 residues. In germline, CDR1 is KGHDR, CDR2 SFDVKD. CDR3 DNA: TGTGCCACCAGTGATCAAATACCGACTAGCGGGAGTGGATGTGAGCAGTTCTTC. This gives the protein CATSDQIPTSGSGCEQFF.

J is TRBJ2-2 and V is TRBV28, with 10 bases matching TRBD1. This CDR3 has 16 residues. Trimming removed 4 bases from V and 4 bases from J; junction bases left unmatched: 6. Germline V lookup: CDR1 MDHEN, CDR2 SYDVKM. CDR3 DNA sequence: TGTGCCAGCAGTTCCCGGGACAGGGGTGTCACCGGGGAGCTGTTTTTT. Its protein is CASSSRDRGVTGELFF. Drawing the rest from reference TRBV28 and TRBJ2-2, the complete variable domain is DVKVTQSSRYLVKRTGEKVFLECVQDMDHENMFWYRQDPGLGLRLIYFSYDVKMKEKGDIPEGYSVSREKKERFSLILESASTNQTSMYLCASSSRDRGVTGELFFGEGSRLTVL.

The table lists this clonotype with a few counts. The V call is TRBV5-1, the J call TRBJ2-5, with a tentative D call TRBD1 (8 bases). Germline V gene lookup returns CDR1 SGHRS and CDR2 YFSETQ. The CDR3 totals 15 residues. The V end lost 4 bases, the J end lost 4 bases, and 17 bases lay between the germline ends. CDR3 DNA sequence: TGCGCCAGCAGCCCCCGACAGGGGAGGGTAGAGACCCAGTACTTC. This translates into CASSPRQGRVETQYF.

This clonotype showed up many times. Here the CDR3 reads CSARGTGDYEQYV. The CDR3 DNA follows: TGCAGTGCTAGAGGGACAGGCGACTACGAGCAGTACGTC. J is TRBJ2-7 and V is TRBV20-1; 7 bases match TRBD1. The length of the CDR3 is 13 residues. CDR1 and CDR2 from the germline V gene are DFQATT and SNEGSKA (reference sequence). V shed 1 base and J 3 bases; nucleotides not matched to a gene: 3.

This clonotype occurred a few times. The chain recombines TRBV4-1 with TRBJ2-5; 8 positions agree with TRBD2. The CDR3 covers 17 residues. Per germline, CDR1 MGHRA and CDR2 YSYEKL. V was pared by 2 bases and J by 7 bases, with 15 bases of the junction left unmatched. The CDR3 here is CASSQKRGLALPRTQYF. CDR3 DNA sequence: TGCGCCAGCAGCCAAAAAAGAGGACTAGCCCTACCTCGGACCCAGTACTTC.

The chain recombines TRBV20-1 with TRBJ1-5; 9 bases are shared with TRBD1. Germline loops: CDR1 DFQATT, CDR2 SNEGSKA (reference sequence). The CDR3 totals 15 residues. J was trimmed by 5 bases and V by 0 bases; bases with no gene match: 5. The CDR3 region has the DNA TGCAGTGCTAGAGATTCACAGGGGGCTTATCAGCCCCAGCATTTT. It yields the protein CSARDSQGAYQPQHF.

The gene calls are TRBV12-3 or TRBV12-4 and TRBJ2-3; 15 bases are shared with TRBD2. The V and J ends lost 6 bases and 2 bases, in that order; junction bases with no gene match: 6. The CDR3 consists of 17 residues. CDR3 coding DNA: TGTGCCAGCAGCCCCTGGACTAGCGGGGGGGTCACAGATACGCAGTATTTT. Encoded protein: CASSPWTSGGVTDTQYF.

This chain connects TRBV7-9 to TRBJ1-2; D is ambiguous. Trimming shortened V by 5 bases and J by 8 bases, and 15 bases separated the two germline ends. Germline V gene data show CDR1 as SEHNR and CDR2 as FQNEAQ (reference sequence). The CDR3 sequence is 13 residues long. The CDR3: CASSTPAAAGYTF. CDR3 nucleotides: TGTGCCAGCAGCACACCGGCAGCCGCCGGCTACACCTTC. Supplemented by reference TRBV7-9 and TRBJ1-2, the full variable domain reads DTGVSQNPRHKITKRGQNVTFRCDPISEHNRLYWYRQTLGQGPEFLTYFQNEAQLEKSRLLSDRFSAERPKGSFSTLEIQRTEQGDSAMYLCASSTPAAAGYTFGSGTRLTVV.